This is a list of T cell receptor beta chains from one sample in a study of graft-versus-host responses after intestinal transplantation. Here immunoSEQ multiplex PCR was the method, and the copy in TCRdb shows in-frame clones only, minus some. The sample holds 50,000 to 75,000 clones, about 94% seen once. For these TCRs, the target antigens are not known. This specimen was unstimulated CD4+ T cells sorted from spleen or lymph node cells, taken before transplant. The receptor set was obtained from a human donor who was the organ donor for an intestinal transplant. CDR3s include the opening cysteine and the closing phenylalanine or tryptophan. The order of the fields is V gene, J gene, clone size, D gene, CDR3 DNA, CDR3 protein. A D gene is named only where the DNA matches it firmly. Size tells how often a clone was seen (once, few, many) or the class of an expanded clone, and some rows leave it out.

v_gene: TRBV14
j_gene: TRBJ2-7
abundance: -
d_gene: -
CDR3nt: TGTGCCAGCAGCCAACTACAGGGAATTGACGAGCAGTACTTC
CDR3aa: CASSQLQGIDEQYF

v_gene: TRBV5-4
j_gene: TRBJ2-5
abundance: -
d_gene: -
CDR3nt: TGTGCCAGCAGCCTGGGCAGGATCCTAGGGGAGACCCAGTACTTC
CDR3aa: CASSLGRILGETQYF

v_gene: TRBV6-1
j_gene: TRBJ2-3
abundance: -
d_gene: -
CDR3nt: TGTGCCAGCAGTACTCACTCCGAGGGTCGGGATACGCAGTATTTT
CDR3aa: CASSTHSEGRDTQYF

v_gene: TRBV2
j_gene: TRBJ2-7
abundance: -
d_gene: -
CDR3nt: TGTGCCAGCGAGCGGTTGGGGGAGACCTCCTACGAGCAGTACTTC
CDR3aa: CASERLGETSYEQYF

v_gene: TRBV2
j_gene: TRBJ1-1
abundance: -
d_gene: TRBD1
CDR3nt: TGTGCCAGCGGGACAGGTGGTAACACTGAAGCTTTCTTT
CDR3aa: CASGTGGNTEAFF

v_gene: TRBV7-2
j_gene: TRBJ2-5
abundance: -
d_gene: -
CDR3nt: TGTGCCAGCAGCTTTGGGGGGGCACGAGAGACCCAGTACTTC
CDR3aa: CASSFGGARETQYF

v_gene: TRBV5-1
j_gene: TRBJ1-1
abundance: -
d_gene: -
CDR3nt: TGCGCCAGCAGCGGGGGACGGTTGAACACTGAAGCTTTCTTT
CDR3aa: CASSGGRLNTEAFF

v_gene: TRBV6-5
j_gene: TRBJ2-7
abundance: -
d_gene: -
CDR3nt: TGTGCCAGCAGTCCGGGGGACGGGAGTCCTGGGGAGCAGTACTTC
CDR3aa: CASSPGDGSPGEQYF

v_gene: TRBV9
j_gene: TRBJ2-1
abundance: -
d_gene: TRBD2
CDR3nt: TGTGCCAGCAGCGCGACTAGCGGGGGAACCTACAATGAGCAGTTCTTC
CDR3aa: CASSATSGGTYNEQFF

v_gene: TRBV7-9
j_gene: TRBJ2-3
abundance: -
d_gene: TRBD2
CDR3nt: TGTGCCAGCAGCGGCCAGGGAGGGATCACAGATACGCAGTATTTT
CDR3aa: CASSGQGGITDTQYF

v_gene: TRBV6-5
j_gene: TRBJ2-7
abundance: few
d_gene: -
CDR3nt: TGTGCCACTGGGGGTCCGGCGGGGGAGCAGTACTTC
CDR3aa: CATGGPAGEQYF

v_gene: TRBV6-1
j_gene: TRBJ2-7
abundance: -
d_gene: TRBD1
CDR3nt: TGTGCCAGCAGTGGGCATGGCAGGGGGTCCTACGAGCAGTACTTC
CDR3aa: CASSGHGRGSYEQYF

v_gene: TRBV20-1
j_gene: TRBJ2-5
abundance: -
d_gene: -
CDR3nt: TGCAGCCAAGCGGAAGAGACCCAGTACTTC
CDR3aa: CSQAEETQYF

v_gene: TRBV7-2
j_gene: TRBJ1-5
abundance: -
d_gene: -
CDR3nt: TGTGCCAGCAGCTTACAGGGCGGGAGCAATCAGCCCCAGCATTTT
CDR3aa: CASSLQGGSNQPQHF

v_gene: TRBV6-1
j_gene: TRBJ2-3
abundance: -
d_gene: TRBD1
CDR3nt: TGTGCCAGCAGTAATCGACAGGGAGAAGATACGCAGTATTTT
CDR3aa: CASSNRQGEDTQYF

v_gene: TRBV6-5
j_gene: TRBJ1-2
abundance: -
d_gene: -
CDR3nt: TGTGCCAGCAGTTACTCGATGAATAACTATGGCTACACCTTC
CDR3aa: CASSYSMNNYGYTF

v_gene: TRBV6-5
j_gene: TRBJ1-2
abundance: -
d_gene: -
CDR3nt: TGTGCCAGCAGTTCCACAGCCTATGGCTACACCTTC
CDR3aa: CASSSTAYGYTF